The TCR beta chain described here comes from a study of blood T cell repertoires in COVID-19. CDR1 is MDHEN and CDR2 is SYDVKM in the germline V gene. The V and J ends lost 6 bases and 1 base respectively, with 12 bases between them. CDR3 length equals 14 residues. Profiled with immunoSEQ multiplex PCR; TCRdb holds only in-frame clones, not every one. The sample has over 150,000 clones, 90% seen once. The receptor was isolated from a man in his fifties with acute or convalescent COVID-19. Source material: peripheral blood. The J gene is TRBJ1-2, the V gene TRBV28; no clear D gene. DNA for the CDR3: TGTGCCAGCAGGTCACACACAGTTAACTATGGCTACACCTTC. Amino acid sequence: CASRSHTVNYGYTF.